This T cell receptor beta chain was sequenced for a study of blood T cell repertoires in COVID-19. This table comes from immunoSEQ multiplex PCR, and its TCRdb copy is limited to in-frame clones, with some not included. The table lists about 150,000 clones, around 90% of them singletons, with 0.5% to 0.55% in the top ten. The CDR3 totals 14 residues. V was cut by 3 bases and J by 0 bases, with 7 bases left in between. Germline V gene lookup returns CDR1 MNHEY and CDR2 SMNVEV (reference sequence). Sequencing was performed on peripheral blood. This clonotype was obtained from a man in his fifties or sixties with acute or convalescent COVID-19. The chain links TRBV27 to TRBJ2-3; tentatively, D is TRBD2 (5 bases). CDR3 in DNA: TGTGCCAGCAGTTTCGGGATAAGCACAGATACGCAGTATTTT. Amino acids: CASSFGISTDTQYF.